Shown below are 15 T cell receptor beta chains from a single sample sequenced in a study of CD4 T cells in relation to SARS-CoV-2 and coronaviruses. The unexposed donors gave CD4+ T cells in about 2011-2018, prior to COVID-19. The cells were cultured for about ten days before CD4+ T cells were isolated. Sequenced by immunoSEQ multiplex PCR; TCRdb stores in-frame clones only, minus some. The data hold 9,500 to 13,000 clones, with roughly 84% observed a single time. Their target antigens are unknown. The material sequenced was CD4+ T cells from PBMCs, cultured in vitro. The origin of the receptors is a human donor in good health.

The CDR3 loop is CASSPRIGQEQETQYF. The CDR3 region has the DNA TGTGCCAGCTCACCAAGGATCGGGCAGGAGCAAGAGACCCAGTACTTC. The rearrangement joins TRBV18 to TRBJ2-5; D gene ambiguous. CDR3 length: 16 amino acids. The germline V gene encodes CDR1 KGHSH and CDR2 LQKENI. V lost 2 bases, J lost 2 bases, and 15 bases lay in between.

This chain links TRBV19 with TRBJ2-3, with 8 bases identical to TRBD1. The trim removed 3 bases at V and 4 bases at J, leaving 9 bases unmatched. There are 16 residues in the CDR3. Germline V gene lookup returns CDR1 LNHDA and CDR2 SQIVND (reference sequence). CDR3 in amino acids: CASSINMDRVADTQYF. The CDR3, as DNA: TGTGCCAGTAGTATCAATATGGACAGGGTGGCAGATACGCAGTATTTT.

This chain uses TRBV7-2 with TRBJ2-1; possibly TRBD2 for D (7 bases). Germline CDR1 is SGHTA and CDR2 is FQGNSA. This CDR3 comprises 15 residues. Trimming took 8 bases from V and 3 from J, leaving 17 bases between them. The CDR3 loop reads CASGSQGGGYNEQFF. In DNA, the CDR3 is TGTGCCAGCGGTAGTCAAGGGGGGGGCTACAATGAGCAGTTCTTC.

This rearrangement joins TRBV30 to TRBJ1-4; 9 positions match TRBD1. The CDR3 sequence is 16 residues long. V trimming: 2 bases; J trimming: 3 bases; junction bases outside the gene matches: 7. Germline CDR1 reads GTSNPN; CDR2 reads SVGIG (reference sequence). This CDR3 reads CAWSRDRVSANEKLFF. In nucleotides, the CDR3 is TGTGCCTGGAGTAGGGACAGGGTTTCAGCTAATGAAAAACTGTTTTTT.

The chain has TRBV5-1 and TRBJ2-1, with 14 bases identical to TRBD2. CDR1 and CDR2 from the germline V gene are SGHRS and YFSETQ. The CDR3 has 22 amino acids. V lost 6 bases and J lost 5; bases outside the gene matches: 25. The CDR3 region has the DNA TGCGCCAGCACCTCCACCCCGACTAGCGGGGGGGCCGTGAGTAACGTCAACAATGAGCAGTTCTTC. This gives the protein CASTSTPTSGGAVSNVNNEQFF.

The CDR3 DNA sequence: TGTGCCAGCAGTATTAGCGGGGGGCCGGGCACAGATACGCAGTATTTT. Translation: CASSISGGPGTDTQYF. The chain joins TRBV7-2 to TRBJ2-3, with TRBD2 matching over 10 bases. J lost 1 base, V lost 6 bases, and 7 bases had no gene match. In germline, CDR1 is SGHTA, CDR2 FQGNSA. The CDR3 totals 16 residues.

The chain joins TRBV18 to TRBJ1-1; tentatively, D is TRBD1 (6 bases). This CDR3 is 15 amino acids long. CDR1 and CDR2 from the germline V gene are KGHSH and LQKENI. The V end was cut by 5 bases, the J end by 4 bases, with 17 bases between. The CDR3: CASSSEGGGRTEAFF. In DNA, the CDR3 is TGTGCCAGCTCATCTGAGGGGGGCGGGCGCACTGAAGCTTTCTTT.

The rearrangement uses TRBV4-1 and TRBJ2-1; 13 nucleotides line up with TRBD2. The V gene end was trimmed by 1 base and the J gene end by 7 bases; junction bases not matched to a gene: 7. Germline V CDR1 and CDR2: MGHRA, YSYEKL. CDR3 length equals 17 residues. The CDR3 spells CASSQGLLAGGSNEQFF. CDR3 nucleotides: TGCGCCAGCAGCCAAGGGCTACTAGCGGGGGGGTCAAATGAGCAGTTCTTC.

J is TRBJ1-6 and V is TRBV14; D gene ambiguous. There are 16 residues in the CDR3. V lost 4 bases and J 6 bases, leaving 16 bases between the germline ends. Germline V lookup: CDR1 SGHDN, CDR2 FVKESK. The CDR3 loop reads CASSPNRQASNSPLHF. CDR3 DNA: TGTGCCAGCAGCCCCAACCGGCAGGCCAGTAATTCACCCCTCCACTTT.

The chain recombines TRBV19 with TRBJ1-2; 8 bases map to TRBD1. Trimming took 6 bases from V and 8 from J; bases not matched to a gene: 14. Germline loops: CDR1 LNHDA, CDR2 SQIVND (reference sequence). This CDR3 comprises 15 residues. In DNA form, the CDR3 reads TGTGCCAGTAGCGCTCGGGGCAGGGGGCGACTGGGCTACACCTTC. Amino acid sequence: CASSARGRGRLGYTF.

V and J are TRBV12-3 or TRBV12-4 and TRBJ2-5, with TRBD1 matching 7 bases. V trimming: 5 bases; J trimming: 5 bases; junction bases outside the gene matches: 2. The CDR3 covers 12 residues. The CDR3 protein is CASSLTGETQYF. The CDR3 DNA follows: TGTGCCAGCAGTCTGACAGGGGAGACCCAGTACTTC.

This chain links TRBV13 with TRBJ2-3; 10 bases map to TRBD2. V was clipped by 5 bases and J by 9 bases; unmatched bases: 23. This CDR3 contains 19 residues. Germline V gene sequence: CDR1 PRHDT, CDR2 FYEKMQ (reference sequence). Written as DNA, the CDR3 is TGTGCCAGCAGCCCCGCGACGGGACCCTTAGCGGGAGGCCCCAAAACGCAGTATTTT. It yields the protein CASSPATGPLAGGPKTQYF.

Here the CDR3 DNA reads TGTGCCAGCAGCTTGCCAGGCACAGATACGCAGTATTTT. Translating gives CASSLPGTDTQYF. The rearrangement joins TRBV5-4 to TRBJ2-3; D ambiguous. Germline V gene data show CDR1 as SGHNT and CDR2 as YYREEE (reference sequence). The CDR3 extends over 13 amino acids. Trimming shortened V by 1 base and J by 1 base, and 4 bases separated the two germline ends.

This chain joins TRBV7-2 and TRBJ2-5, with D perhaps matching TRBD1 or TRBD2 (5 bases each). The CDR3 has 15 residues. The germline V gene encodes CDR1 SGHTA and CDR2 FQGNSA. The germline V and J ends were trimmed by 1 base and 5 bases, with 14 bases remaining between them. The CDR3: CASSLEGRGFETQYF. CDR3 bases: TGTGCCAGCAGCTTAGAGGGACGAGGGTTCGAGACCCAGTACTTC.

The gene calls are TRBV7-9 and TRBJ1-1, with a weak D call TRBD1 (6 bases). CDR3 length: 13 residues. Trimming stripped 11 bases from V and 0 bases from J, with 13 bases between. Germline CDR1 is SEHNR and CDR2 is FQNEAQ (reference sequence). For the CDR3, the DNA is TGTGCCTCCCGGGGGCCGTTGAACACTGAAGCTTTCTTT. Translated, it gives CASRGPLNTEAFF.